Below, one T cell receptor beta chain is given with its context. The data originate from a study of blood T cells in healthy people across ages. Together with a sample-barcoded 5' primer, a J-beta primer mix was included in a second PCR lasting about 6 to 12 cycles. TCRdb analysed the 5' RACE reads with MiXCR anew, one entry per CDR3 protein. The table shows approximately 1,000,000 distinct CDR3 sequences, with around 43% occurring only once. This CDR3 is built from 14 residues. V was pared by 0 bases and J by 8 bases, with 13 bases between. CDR1 and CDR2 from the germline V gene are LNHNV and YYDKDF (reference sequence).

The source is an older woman in good health. The V call is TRBV15, the J call TRBJ1-2; D is undetermined. Sequencing was carried out using blood. This CDR3 is CATSRDMGLVGYTF. CDR3 DNA: TGTGCCACCAGCAGAGATATGGGCTTGGTAGGCTACACCTTC.